Listed below are T cell receptor beta chains from one sample, sequenced in a study of glioma-infiltrating T cells. TCRdb redid the calling of the multiplex PCR reads with MiXCR, one entry per CDR3 protein. The table lists approximately 190,000 distinct CDR3 sequences, over 25% of them singletons. Material: glioma tissue, nonneoplastic brain tissue, or PBMCs (not recorded which). Receptors were obtained from a human donor with low-grade glioma or glioblastoma, undergoing nonglioma brain surgery, or in good health (not recorded which). CDR3s include the opening cysteine and the closing phenylalanine or tryptophan. A D gene is named only where the DNA matches it firmly. The size of a clone is reported for some rows only, either as once, few or many, or as a class for expanded clones.

clone_size,v_call,j_call,d_call,cdr3_aa,cdr3_nt
many,TRBV27,TRBJ2-1,-,CATKRSYNEQFF,TGTGCCACGAAACGGTCTTACAATGAGCAGTTCTTC
-,TRBV7-9,TRBJ2-3,-,CASNLVSGGTDTQYF,TGTGCCAGCAACTTAGTATCTGGGGGCACAGATACGCAGTATTTT
-,TRBV30,TRBJ2-5,TRBD2,CAWSVGLAGDVRETQYF,TGTGCCTGGAGTGTCGGGCTAGCGGGAGATGTGCGGGAGACCCAGTACTTC
-,TRBV12-3/TRBV12-4,TRBJ2-5,-,CASSLDLASQETQYF,TGTGCCAGCAGTTTAGACTTAGCGAGCCAAGAGACCCAGTACTTC
many,TRBV20-1,TRBJ2-3,TRBD2,CSARGGSGADTQYF,TGCAGTGCTAGGGGCGGGAGTGGGGCAGATACGCAGTATTTT
-,TRBV15,TRBJ2-1,TRBD1,CAPSRRPTGLNERFF,TGTGCCCCCAGCCGTCGACCGACAGGGTTGAATGAGCGTTTCTTC
-,TRBV6-2/TRBV6-3,TRBJ2-1,-,CASSVAGDYEQFF,TGTGCCAGCAGTGTGGCAGGGGACTACGAGCAGTTCTTC
-,TRBV6-6,TRBJ2-1,-,CASSYSASGAYNEQFF,TGTGCCAGCAGTTACTCCGCGTCGGGAGCCTACAATGAGCAGTTCTTC
few,TRBV7-6,TRBJ2-1,TRBD1,CASSLERGQNSYNEQFF,TGTGCCAGCAGCTTAGAGAGGGGACAGAACTCCTACAATGAGCAGTTCTTC
few,TRBV4-2,TRBJ2-7,TRBD2,CASSQELAGVAEQYF,TGTGCCAGCAGCCAAGAACTAGCGGGAGTAGCCGAGCAGTACTTC
many,TRBV27,TRBJ2-7,-,CASSFTRGLQYF,TGTGCCAGCAGTTTTACTAGGGGGTTGCAGTACTTC
many,TRBV20-1,TRBJ2-7,TRBD1,CSASLTGGNEQYF,TGCAGTGCTAGCCTTACAGGGGGCAACGAGCAGTACTTC
many,TRBV7-2,TRBJ2-5,-,CASSPRGQQETQYF,TGTGCCAGCAGCCCGAGGGGCCAGCAAGAGACCCAGTACTTC
many,TRBV20-1,TRBJ2-5,TRBD2,CSARDGGLAEETQYF,TGCAGTGCTAGAGATGGCGGACTAGCGGAAGAGACCCAGTACTTC
-,TRBV6-1,TRBJ2-3,-,CASSSGGNAHMQYF,TGTGCCAGCAGTTCGGGCGGGAACGCACATATGCAGTATTTT
-,TRBV19,TRBJ2-7,-,CASSIVAQSYEQYF,TGTGCCAGTAGTATAGTGGCTCAATCCTACGAGCAGTACTTC
many,TRBV3-1,TRBJ1-1,-,CASSQDRVNTEAFF,TGTGCCAGCAGCCAAGATCGCGTGAACACTGAAGCTTTCTTT
many,TRBV7-8,TRBJ2-2,TRBD2,CASSLMRTSGTNTGELFF,TGTGCCAGCAGCCTGATGAGGACTAGCGGGACGAACACCGGGGAGCTGTTTTTT
many,TRBV20-1,TRBJ2-7,-,CSAARDNLYEQYF,TGCAGTGCCGCCCGGGACAACCTCTACGAGCAGTACTTC
many,TRBV19,TRBJ1-5,TRBD1,CASSITGPTGIGSNQPQHF,TGTGCCAGTAGTATAACCGGGCCGACAGGGATTGGAAGCAATCAGCCCCAGCATTTT
-,TRBV18,TRBJ1-1,-,CASSPLLSRTNTKAFF,TGTGCCAGCTCACCACTCTTGTCCAGGACGAACACTAAAGCTTTCTTT
-,TRBV6-2/TRBV6-3,TRBJ2-5,-,CARIPRLRQETPSF,TGTGCCCGCATTCCCCGACTCCGCCAAGAGACCCCGTCCTTC
-,TRBV29-1,TRBJ2-3,-,CSASSTGSTDTQYF,TGCAGCGCCTCTTCAACAGGGAGCACAGATACGCAGTATTTT
many,TRBV7-2,TRBJ1-5,TRBD1,CASSSTGAKGQPQHF,TGTGCCAGCAGCTCCACAGGGGCAAAAGGTCAGCCCCAGCATTTT
many,TRBV7-2,TRBJ2-7,-,CASSSTPSAVYEQYF,TGTGCCAGCAGCTCGACACCCAGCGCGGTTTACGAGCAGTACTTC
many,TRBV6-1,TRBJ1-4,-,CASAIPQRGVEKLFF,TGTGCCAGCGCTATCCCCCAAAGGGGGGTTGAAAAACTGTTTTTT
many,TRBV6-2/TRBV6-3,TRBJ2-7,TRBD1,CASSYFTGTGNEQYF,TGTGCCAGCAGTTACTTTACCGGGACAGGGAACGAGCAGTACTTC
many,TRBV27,TRBJ1-5,-,CASSMYSNQPQHF,TGTGCCAGCAGTATGTATAGCAATCAGCCCCAGCATTTT
few,TRBV12-3/TRBV12-4,TRBJ2-7,-,CASTIGDRAAYEQYF,TGTGCCAGCACCATTGGAGACAGAGCAGCCTACGAGCAGTACTTC
few,TRBV4-1,TRBJ2-6,-,CASSPRRAGANVLTF,TGCGCCAGCAGCCCCAGGAGAGCGGGGGCCAACGTCCTGACTTTC
few,TRBV5-4,TRBJ2-7,-,CASSLPGRGEQYF,TGTGCCAGCAGCTTGCCCGGTCGGGGCGAGCAGTACTTC